This T cell receptor beta chain came from a study of blood T cell repertoires in COVID-19. Overall study context: From T cells, B-cell-depleted T cells, or PBMCs came the material, which was cDNA or gDNA.

This CDR3 region has 13 residues. The germline V and J ends were trimmed by 3 bases and 7 bases, with 9 bases remaining between them. Per the authors' pipeline: Counts of nucleated cells, estimated from reference gene primer amplification, were obtained. Libraries were prepared by immunoSEQ multiplex PCR; TCRdb keeps only in-frame clonotypes and omits some of them. The D gene and trimming were derived from the DNA, and the V and J assignments and clone size from that table. This table has around 400,000 clones, 80% to 90% appearing once. This TCR derives from a middle-aged man with acute or convalescent COVID-19. V usage is TRBV12-3 or TRBV12-4 and J usage is TRBJ2-2; no clear D. Material for sequencing was peripheral blood. CDR3 nucleotides: TGTGCCAGCAGTTTTTTCAGGAACGGGGAGCTGTTTTTT. It specifies CASSFFRNGELFF.